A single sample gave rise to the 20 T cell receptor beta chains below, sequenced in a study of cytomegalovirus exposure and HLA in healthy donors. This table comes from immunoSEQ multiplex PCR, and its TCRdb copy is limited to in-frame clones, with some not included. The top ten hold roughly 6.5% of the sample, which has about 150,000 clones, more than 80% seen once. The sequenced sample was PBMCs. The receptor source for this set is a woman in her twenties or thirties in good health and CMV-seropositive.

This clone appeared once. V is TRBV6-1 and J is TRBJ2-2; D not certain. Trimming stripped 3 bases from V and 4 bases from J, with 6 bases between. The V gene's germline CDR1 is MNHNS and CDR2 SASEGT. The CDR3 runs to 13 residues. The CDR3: CASSETATGELFF. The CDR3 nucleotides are TGTGCCAGCAGTGAGACTGCCACCGGGGAGCTGTTTTTT.

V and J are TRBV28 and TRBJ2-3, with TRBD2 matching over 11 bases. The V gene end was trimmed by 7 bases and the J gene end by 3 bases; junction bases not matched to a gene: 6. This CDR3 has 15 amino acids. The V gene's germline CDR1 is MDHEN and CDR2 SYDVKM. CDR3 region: CASTRLAGNTDTQYF. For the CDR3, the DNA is TGTGCCAGCACTAGACTAGCGGGGAATACAGATACGCAGTATTTT.

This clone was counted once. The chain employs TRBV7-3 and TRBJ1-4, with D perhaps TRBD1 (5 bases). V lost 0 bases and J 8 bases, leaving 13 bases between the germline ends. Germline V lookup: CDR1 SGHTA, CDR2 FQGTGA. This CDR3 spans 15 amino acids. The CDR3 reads CASSLTGQGGEKLFF. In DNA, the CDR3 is TGTGCCAGCAGCTTAACCGGGCAGGGTGGAGAAAAACTGTTTTTT.

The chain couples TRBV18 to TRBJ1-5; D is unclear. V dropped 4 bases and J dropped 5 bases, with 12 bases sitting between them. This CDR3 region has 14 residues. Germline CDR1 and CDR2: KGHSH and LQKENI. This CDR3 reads CASSQGLTDQPQHF. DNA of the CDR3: TGTGCCAGCTCACAAGGACTCACGGATCAGCCCCAGCATTTT. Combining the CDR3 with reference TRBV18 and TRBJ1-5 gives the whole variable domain NAGVMQNPRHLVRRRGQEARLRCSPMKGHSHVYWYRQLPEEGLKFMVYLQKENIIDESGMPKERFSAEFPKEGPSILRIQQVVRGDSAAYFCASSQGLTDQPQHFGDGTRLSIL.

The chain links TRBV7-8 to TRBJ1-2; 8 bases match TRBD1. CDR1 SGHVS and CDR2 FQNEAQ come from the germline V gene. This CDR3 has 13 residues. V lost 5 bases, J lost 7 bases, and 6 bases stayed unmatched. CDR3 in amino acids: CASSQGAMIGYTF. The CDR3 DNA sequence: TGTGCCAGCAGCCAGGGGGCGATGATTGGCTACACCTTC.

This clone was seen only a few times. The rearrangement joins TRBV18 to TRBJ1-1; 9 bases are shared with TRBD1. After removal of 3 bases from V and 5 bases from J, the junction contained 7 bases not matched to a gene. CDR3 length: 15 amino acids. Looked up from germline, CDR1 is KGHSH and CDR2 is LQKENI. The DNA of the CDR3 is TGTGCCAGCTCACCCTTACAGGGGGCTGATACTGAAGCTTTCTTT. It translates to CASSPLQGADTEAFF.

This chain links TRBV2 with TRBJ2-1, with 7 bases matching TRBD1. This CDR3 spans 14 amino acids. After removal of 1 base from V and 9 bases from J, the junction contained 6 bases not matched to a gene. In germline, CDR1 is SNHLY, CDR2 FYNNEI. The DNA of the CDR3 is TGTGCCAGCAGTGAAGGAAAGGGGGCGGGTGAGCAGTTCTTC. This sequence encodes CASSEGKGAGEQFF.

The CDR3 coding sequence is TGTGCCAGCAGCTTGATTGGGACTAGCGGGGGAGAAGAGACCCAGTACTTC. Protein sequence: CASSLIGTSGGEETQYF. This chain joins TRBV5-6 and TRBJ2-5; 14 positions match TRBD2. J lost 3 bases, V lost 1 base, and 5 bases had no gene match. The CDR3 contains 17 residues. Germline lookup yields CDR1 SGHDT and CDR2 YYEEEE.

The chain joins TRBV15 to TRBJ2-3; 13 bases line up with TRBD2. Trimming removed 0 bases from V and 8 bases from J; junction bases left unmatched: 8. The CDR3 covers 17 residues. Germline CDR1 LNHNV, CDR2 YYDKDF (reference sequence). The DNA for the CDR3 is TGTGCCACCAGCAGAGATGGGGGACTAGCGGGAATTGGTACGCAGTATTTT. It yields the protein CATSRDGGLAGIGTQYF. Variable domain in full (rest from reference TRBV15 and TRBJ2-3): DAMVIQNPRYQVTQFGKPVTLSCSQTLNHNVMYWYQQKSSQAPKLLFHYYDKDFNNEADTPDNFQSRRPNTSFCFLDIRSPGLGDTAMYLCATSRDGGLAGIGTQYFGPGTRLTVL.

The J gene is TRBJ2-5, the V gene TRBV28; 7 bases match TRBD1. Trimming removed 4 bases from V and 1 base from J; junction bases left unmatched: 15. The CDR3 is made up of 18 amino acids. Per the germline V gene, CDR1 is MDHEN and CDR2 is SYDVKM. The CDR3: CASSSPQRQGALQETQYF. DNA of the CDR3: TGTGCCAGCAGTTCCCCACAACGACAGGGTGCCCTCCAAGAGACCCAGTACTTC.

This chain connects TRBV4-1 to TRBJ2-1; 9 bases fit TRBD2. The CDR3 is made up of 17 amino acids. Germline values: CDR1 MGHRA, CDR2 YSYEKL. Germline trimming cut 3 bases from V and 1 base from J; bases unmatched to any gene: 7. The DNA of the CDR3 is TGCGCCAGCAGCCATGCTAGCGGGATAGGGTCCTACAATGAGCAGTTCTTC. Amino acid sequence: CASSHASGIGSYNEQFF.

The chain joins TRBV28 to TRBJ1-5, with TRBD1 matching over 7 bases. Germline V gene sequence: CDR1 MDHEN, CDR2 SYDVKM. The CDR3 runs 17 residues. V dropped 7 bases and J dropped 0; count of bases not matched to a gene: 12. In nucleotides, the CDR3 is TGTGCCAGCATACGATCCGACAGGGACCCTAGCAATCAGCCCCAGCATTTT. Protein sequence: CASIRSDRDPSNQPQHF. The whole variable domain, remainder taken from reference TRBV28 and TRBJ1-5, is DVKVTQSSRYLVKRTGEKVFLECVQDMDHENMFWYRQDPGLGLRLIYFSYDVKMKEKGDIPEGYSVSREKKERFSLILESASTNQTSMYLCASIRSDRDPSNQPQHFGDGTRLSIL.

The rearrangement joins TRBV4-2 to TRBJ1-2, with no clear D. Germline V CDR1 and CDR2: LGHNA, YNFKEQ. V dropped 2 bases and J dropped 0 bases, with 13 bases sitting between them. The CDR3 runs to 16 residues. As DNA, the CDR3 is TGTGCCAGCAGCCAAACAGCGGTCTTCACTAACTATGGCTACACCTTC. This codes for CASSQTAVFTNYGYTF.

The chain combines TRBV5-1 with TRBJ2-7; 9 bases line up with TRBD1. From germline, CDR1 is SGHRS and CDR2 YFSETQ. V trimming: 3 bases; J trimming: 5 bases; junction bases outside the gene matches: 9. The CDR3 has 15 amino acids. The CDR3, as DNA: TGCGCCAGCAGCTCTGGACTCGGACAGGGGAACGAGCAGTACTTC. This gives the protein CASSSGLGQGNEQYF.

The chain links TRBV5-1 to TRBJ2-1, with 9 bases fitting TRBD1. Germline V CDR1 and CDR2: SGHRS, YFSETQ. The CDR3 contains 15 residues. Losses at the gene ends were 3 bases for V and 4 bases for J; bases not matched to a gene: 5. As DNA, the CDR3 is TGCGCCAGCAGCTCCGGGACAGGGTTTTACAATGAGCAGTTCTTC. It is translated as CASSSGTGFYNEQFF.

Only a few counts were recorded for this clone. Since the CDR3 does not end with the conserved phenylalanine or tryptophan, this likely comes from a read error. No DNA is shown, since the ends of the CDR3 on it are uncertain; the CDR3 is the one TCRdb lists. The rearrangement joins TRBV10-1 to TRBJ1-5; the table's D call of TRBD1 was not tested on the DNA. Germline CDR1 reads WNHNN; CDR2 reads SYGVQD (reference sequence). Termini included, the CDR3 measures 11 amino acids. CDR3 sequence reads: CASTPRDRLYP.

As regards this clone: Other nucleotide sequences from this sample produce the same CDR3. The CDR3 is CASSALQGYYNSPLHF. CDR3 DNA: TGTGCCAGCAGTGCTCTGCAGGGTTACTATAATTCACCCCTCCACTTT. The rearrangement uses TRBV2 and TRBJ1-6; possibly TRBD1 for D (5 bases). The CDR3 has 16 residues. CDR1 and CDR2 from the germline V gene are SNHLY and FYNNEI. V was clipped by 4 bases and J by 3 bases, with 13 bases between them.

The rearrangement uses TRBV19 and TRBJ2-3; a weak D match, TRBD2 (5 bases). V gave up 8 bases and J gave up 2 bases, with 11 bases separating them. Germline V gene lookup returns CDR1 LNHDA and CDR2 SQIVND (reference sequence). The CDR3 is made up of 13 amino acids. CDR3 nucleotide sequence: TGTGCCAGTTCTAGCATTTCCACAGATACGCAGTATTTT. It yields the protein CASSSISTDTQYF.

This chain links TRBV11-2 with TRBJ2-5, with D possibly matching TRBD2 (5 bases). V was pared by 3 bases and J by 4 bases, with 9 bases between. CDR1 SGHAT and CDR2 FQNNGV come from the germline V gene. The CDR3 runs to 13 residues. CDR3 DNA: TGTGCCAGCAGCTTCGGACTCGTAGAGACCCAGTACTTC. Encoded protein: CASSFGLVETQYF. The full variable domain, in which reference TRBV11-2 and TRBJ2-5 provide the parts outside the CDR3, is EAGVAQSPRYKIIEKRQSVAFWCNPISGHATLYWYQQILGQGPKLLIQFQNNGVVDDSQLPKDRFSAERLKGVDSTLKIQPAKLEDSAVYLCASSFGLVETQYFGPGTRLLVL.

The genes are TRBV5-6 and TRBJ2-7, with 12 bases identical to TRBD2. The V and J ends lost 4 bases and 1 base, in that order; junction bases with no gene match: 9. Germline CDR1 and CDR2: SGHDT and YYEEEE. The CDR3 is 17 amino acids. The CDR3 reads CASSALRTSGMSYEQYF. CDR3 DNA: TGTGCCAGCAGCGCCCTCCGGACTAGCGGGATGTCCTACGAGCAGTACTTC.